One sample yielded the 8 T cell receptor beta chains listed below, sequenced in a study of T cells in Graves' hyperthyroidism and ophthalmopathy (dated by TCRdb to about 2019). Libraries were built with multiplex PCR. The sample was run on an Illumina HiSeq 2000. TCR beta CDR3 regions were amplified from RNA transcripts. A first-round RT-PCR of the TCR CDR3 used the HTBI primer set with the Qiagen OneStep RT-PCR kit. The public reads were reanalyzed by TCRdb: fastp trimming at Q25, MiXCR alignment, in-frame beta chains only. Rows with one shared CDR3 protein collapse into an entry with the most common genes and DNA. The sample data list under 350,000 distinct CDR3 sequences, and roughly 23% of these were observed just once. Clones ranked in the top ten supply around half of the sample. The sample was blood. The receptors derive from a woman aged 45-65 years with Graves' hyperthyroidism.

This chain joins TRBV6-1 and TRBJ1-4; 7 bases map to TRBD1. This CDR3 region has 14 residues. V trimming: 6 bases; J trimming: 1 base; junction bases outside the gene matches: 2. CDR1 is MNHNS and CDR2 is SASEGT in the germline V gene. The CDR3 protein is CASSTGETNEKLFF. The DNA for the CDR3 is TGTGCCAGCAGCACAGGGGAAACTAATGAAAAACTGTTTTTT.

This clonotype was found many times. The chain is built from TRBV5-6 and TRBJ2-7; D perhaps matches TRBD2 (6 bases). The germline V gene encodes CDR1 SGHDT and CDR2 YYEEEE. Trimming left V 5 bases short and J 2 bases short, with 14 bases between. This CDR3 has 14 amino acids. In DNA, the CDR3 is TGTGCCAGCAGAGGCGGGACGGAGACCTACGAGCAGTACTTC. This codes for CASRGGTETYEQYF.

The V call is TRBV19, the J call TRBJ1-5; maybe TRBD1 (6 bases). Trimming took off 4 bases at V and 1 base at J, with 20 bases between the two ends. The germline V gene has CDR1 LNHDA and CDR2 SQIVND (reference sequence). This CDR3 region has 18 residues. The CDR3 coding sequence is TGTGCCAGTAGTAAGGTAGTTCAGGGGCCCGGGAGCAATCAGCCCCAGCATTTT. This codes for CASSKVVQGPGSNQPQHF.

This chain links TRBV12-3 or TRBV12-4 with TRBJ2-3; D is unclear. The V and J ends lost 4 bases and 3 bases respectively, with 8 bases between them. This CDR3 region has 13 residues. In DNA, the CDR3 is TGTGCCAGCAGTTATGCCCTGACAGATACGCAGTATTTT. Its translation: CASSYALTDTQYF.

This clonotype has only a few counts. This rearrangement joins TRBV6-5 to TRBJ2-3; D is perhaps TRBD1 (6 bases). CDR3 size: 17 residues. Trimming removed 2 bases from V and 4 bases from J, with 19 bases in between. In germline, CDR1 is MNHEY, CDR2 SVGAGI. The CDR3 here is CASSYLPRDTKSDTQYF. The CDR3 DNA sequence: TGTGCCAGCAGTTACCTACCCCGGGACACGAAATCAGATACGCAGTATTTT.

This clonotype came up a few times. This chain links TRBV15 with TRBJ2-4; 7 bases map to TRBD2. Germline CDR1 reads LNHNV; CDR2 reads YYDKDF (reference sequence). This CDR3 comprises 17 residues. V lost 1 base and J lost 5; bases outside the gene matches: 11. The CDR3: CATSRVSMGRGENIQYF. DNA of the CDR3: TGTGCCACCAGCAGAGTGTCGATGGGGAGGGGAGAAAACATTCAGTACTTC.

This clonotype was seen ten or more times. This CDR3 reads CASSEWGGPNGEAFF. The CDR3 nucleotides are TGTGCCAGCAGTGAATGGGGGGGGCCGAACGGTGAAGCTTTCTTT. The chain has TRBV25-1 and TRBJ1-1, with D possibly TRBD1 on 6 matching bases. This CDR3 has 15 residues. CDR1 is MGHDK and CDR2 is SYGVNS in the germline V gene. V was clipped by 1 base and J by 7 bases, with 16 bases between them.

This clonotype was counted many times. V and J are TRBV7-9 and TRBJ2-7, with TRBD2 matching over 15 bases. Germline lookup yields CDR1 SEHNR and CDR2 FQNEAQ (reference sequence). There are 16 residues in the CDR3. V was pared by 6 bases and J by 5 bases, with 8 bases of the junction left unmatched. CDR3 in amino acids: CASRPRTSGRVDEQYF. DNA for the CDR3: TGTGCCAGCAGACCGCGGACTAGCGGGAGGGTCGACGAGCAGTACTTC.